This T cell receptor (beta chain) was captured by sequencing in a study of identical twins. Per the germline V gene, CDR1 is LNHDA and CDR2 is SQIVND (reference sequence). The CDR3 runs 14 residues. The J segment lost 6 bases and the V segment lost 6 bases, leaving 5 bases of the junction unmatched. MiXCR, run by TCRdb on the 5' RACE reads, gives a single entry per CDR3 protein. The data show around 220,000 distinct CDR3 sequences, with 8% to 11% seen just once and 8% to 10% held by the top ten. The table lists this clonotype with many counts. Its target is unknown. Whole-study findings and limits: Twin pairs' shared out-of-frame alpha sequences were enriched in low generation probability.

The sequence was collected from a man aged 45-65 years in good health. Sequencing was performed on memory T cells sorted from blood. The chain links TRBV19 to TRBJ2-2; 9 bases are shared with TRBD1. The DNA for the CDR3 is TGTGCCAGTAGGGGACAGGGATGGGCCGGGGAGCTGTTTTTT. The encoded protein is CASRGQGWAGELFF.